The rows below give T cell receptor beta chains drawn from one sample of a study of CD8+CD57+ T cells in acquired aplastic anemia. One entry per CDR3 protein, called by TCRdb with MiXCR from the reads. The sample lists some 150,000 distinct CDR3 sequences; 41% were seen once. The sample was sorted CD4+, CD8+, or CD8+CD57+ T cells (not recorded which) from PBMCs. The source is a human donor in good health, serving as a control. The conserved cysteine and the conserved F or W are not part of the CDR3 here. D genes are given only for firm matches.

V gene: TRBV29-1; D gene: .; J gene: TRBJ2-7; CDR3 protein: VLKIDSYEQY
V gene: TRBV6-1; D gene: .; J gene: TRBJ1-2; CDR3 protein: ASIRSNYGYT
V gene: TRBV2; D gene: TRBD1; J gene: TRBJ2-1; CDR3 protein: ASSERWTGGRNEQF
V gene: TRBV6-2/TRBV6-3; D gene: .; J gene: TRBJ1-5; CDR3 protein: ASSYSKAGRNQPQH
V gene: TRBV15; D gene: .; J gene: TRBJ1-3; CDR3 protein: ATSRDSAGAGNTIY
V gene: TRBV15; D gene: .; J gene: TRBJ2-3; CDR3 protein: ATSSGPSTDTQY
V gene: TRBV7-9; D gene: TRBD2; J gene: TRBJ2-1; CDR3 protein: ASSLEGGLVQF
V gene: TRBV9; D gene: .; J gene: TRBJ2-5; CDR3 protein: ASSAGVYQETQY
V gene: TRBV30; D gene: .; J gene: TRBJ1-2; CDR3 protein: ARKRRSWYGYT
V gene: TRBV9; D gene: .; J gene: TRBJ1-3; CDR3 protein: AGSSGNTIY
V gene: TRBV12-3/TRBV12-4; D gene: .; J gene: TRBJ1-5; CDR3 protein: ASSFHLRGLGINQPQH
V gene: TRBV6-1; D gene: .; J gene: TRBJ2-3; CDR3 protein: ASSGGSTDTQY
V gene: TRBV20-1; D gene: .; J gene: TRBJ2-5; CDR3 protein: SAEKLQETQY
V gene: TRBV20-1; D gene: TRBD2; J gene: TRBJ2-7; CDR3 protein: SARSGGRMEQY
V gene: TRBV7-2; D gene: .; J gene: TRBJ2-5; CDR3 protein: ASSLRVEGTQY
V gene: TRBV5-4; D gene: .; J gene: TRBJ2-2; CDR3 protein: ASSLAAGTGELF
V gene: TRBV5-6; D gene: TRBD2; J gene: TRBJ2-1; CDR3 protein: ASSFSGLADEQF
V gene: TRBV30; D gene: TRBD2; J gene: TRBJ2-5; CDR3 protein: AWTFGLAGFRETQY
V gene: TRBV6-5; D gene: .; J gene: TRBJ1-1; CDR3 protein: ASRAFDRNTEAF
V gene: TRBV12-5; D gene: .; J gene: TRBJ2-5; CDR3 protein: ASGLENPRETQY
V gene: TRBV27; D gene: .; J gene: TRBJ2-1; CDR3 protein: ASSSGPLGEQF
V gene: TRBV10-3; D gene: .; J gene: TRBJ1-2; CDR3 protein: AIRDLDYGYT
V gene: TRBV25-1; D gene: .; J gene: TRBJ2-3; CDR3 protein: ASDEGTTIADTQY
V gene: TRBV20-1; D gene: .; J gene: TRBJ1-3; CDR3 protein: SARDQQGPSGNTIY
V gene: TRBV20-1; D gene: .; J gene: TRBJ2-7; CDR3 protein: SARSARSSYEQY
V gene: TRBV19; D gene: TRBD1; J gene: TRBJ1-5; CDR3 protein: ASSFGTGDSNQPQH
V gene: TRBV15; D gene: TRBD2; J gene: TRBJ2-5; CDR3 protein: ATRSAGGRETQY
V gene: TRBV7-9; D gene: .; J gene: TRBJ2-1; CDR3 protein: ANGLVVVQF
V gene: TRBV10-2; D gene: TRBD1; J gene: TRBJ1-6; CDR3 protein: ASRKGTENSPLH
V gene: TRBV15; D gene: TRBD1; J gene: TRBJ1-1; CDR3 protein: ATSTGTGLNTEAF
V gene: TRBV5-5; D gene: .; J gene: TRBJ2-7; CDR3 protein: ASSLGQAHYEQY
V gene: TRBV20-1; D gene: .; J gene: TRBJ1-2; CDR3 protein: SATGGGSDYGYT
V gene: TRBV3-1; D gene: .; J gene: TRBJ1-1; CDR3 protein: ASSPPGRMNTEAF
V gene: TRBV12-5; D gene: TRBD2; J gene: TRBJ2-2; CDR3 protein: ASGWRVLGEGRAGELF
V gene: TRBV6-1; D gene: TRBD1; J gene: TRBJ2-6; CDR3 protein: GSTGTGANVLT
V gene: TRBV7-8; D gene: .; J gene: TRBJ1-2; CDR3 protein: ASSLGRTGHLGGYT
V gene: TRBV5-1; D gene: .; J gene: TRBJ1-3; CDR3 protein: ASSTVAGNTIY
V gene: TRBV9; D gene: TRBD2; J gene: TRBJ2-2; CDR3 protein: ASSPSGRSTGELF
V gene: TRBV4-1; D gene: .; J gene: TRBJ1-2; CDR3 protein: ASSQDTGRGFYGYT